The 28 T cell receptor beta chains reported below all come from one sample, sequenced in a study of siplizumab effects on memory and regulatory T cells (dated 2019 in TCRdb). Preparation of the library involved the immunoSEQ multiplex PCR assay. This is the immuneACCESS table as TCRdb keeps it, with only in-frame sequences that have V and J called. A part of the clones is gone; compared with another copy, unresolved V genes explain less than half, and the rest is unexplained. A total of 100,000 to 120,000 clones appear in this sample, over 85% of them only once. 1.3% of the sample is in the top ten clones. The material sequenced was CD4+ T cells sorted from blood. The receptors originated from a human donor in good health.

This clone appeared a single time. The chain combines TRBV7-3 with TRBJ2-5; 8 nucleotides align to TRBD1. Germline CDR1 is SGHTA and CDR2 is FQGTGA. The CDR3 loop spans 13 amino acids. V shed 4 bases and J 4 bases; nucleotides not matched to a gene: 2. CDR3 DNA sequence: TGTGCCAGCAGCTCGACAGGGGTAGAGACCCAGTACTTC. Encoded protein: CASSSTGVETQYF.

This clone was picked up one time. CDR3 in amino acids: CAISEAESSYNEQFF. For the CDR3, the DNA is TGTGCCATCAGTGAGGCGGAAAGCTCCTACAATGAGCAGTTCTTC. This sequence joins TRBV10-3 and TRBJ2-1; no clear D. This CDR3 comprises 15 residues. V dropped 2 bases and J dropped 0 bases, with 8 bases sitting between them. Per the germline V gene, CDR1 is ENHRY and CDR2 is SYGVKD.

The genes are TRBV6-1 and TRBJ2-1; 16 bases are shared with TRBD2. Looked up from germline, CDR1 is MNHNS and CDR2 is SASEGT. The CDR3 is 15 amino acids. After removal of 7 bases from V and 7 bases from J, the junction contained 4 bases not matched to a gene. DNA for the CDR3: TGTGCCAGCATTCCGGGACTAGCGGGGGGGAATGAGCAGTTCTTC. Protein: CASIPGLAGGNEQFF.

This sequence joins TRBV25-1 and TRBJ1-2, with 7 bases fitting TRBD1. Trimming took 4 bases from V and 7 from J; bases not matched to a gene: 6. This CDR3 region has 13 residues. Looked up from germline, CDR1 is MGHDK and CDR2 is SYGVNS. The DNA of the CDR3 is TGTGCCAGCAGTGTACAGGGGCGCGGTGGCTACACCTTC. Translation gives CASSVQGRGGYTF.

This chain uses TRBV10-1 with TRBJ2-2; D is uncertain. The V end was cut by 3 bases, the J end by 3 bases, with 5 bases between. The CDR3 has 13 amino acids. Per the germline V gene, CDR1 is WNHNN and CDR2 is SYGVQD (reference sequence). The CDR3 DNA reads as TGCGCCAGCAGTGAACAGTACACCGGGGAGCTGTTTTTT. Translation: CASSEQYTGELFF.

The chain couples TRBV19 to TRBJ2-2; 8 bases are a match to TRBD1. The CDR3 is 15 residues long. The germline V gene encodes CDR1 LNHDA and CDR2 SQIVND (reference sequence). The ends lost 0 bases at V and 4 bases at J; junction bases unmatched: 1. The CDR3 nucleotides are TGTGCCAGTAGTATAGAACAGGGGGTCACCGGGGAGCTGTTTTTT. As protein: CASSIEQGVTGELFF.

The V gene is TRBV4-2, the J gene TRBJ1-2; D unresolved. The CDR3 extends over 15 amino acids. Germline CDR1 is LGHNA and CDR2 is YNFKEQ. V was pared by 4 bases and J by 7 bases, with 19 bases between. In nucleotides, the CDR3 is TGTGCCAGCAGCCCGAGAGCGGGCCTCAAACCTGGCTACACCTTC. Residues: CASSPRAGLKPGYTF.

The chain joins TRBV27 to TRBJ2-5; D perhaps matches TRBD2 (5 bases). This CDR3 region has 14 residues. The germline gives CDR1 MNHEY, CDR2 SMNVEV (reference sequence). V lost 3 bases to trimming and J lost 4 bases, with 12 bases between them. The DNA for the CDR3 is TGTGCCAGCAGTTTGAGGGTTCTAGGAGAGACCCAGTACTTC. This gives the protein CASSLRVLGETQYF.

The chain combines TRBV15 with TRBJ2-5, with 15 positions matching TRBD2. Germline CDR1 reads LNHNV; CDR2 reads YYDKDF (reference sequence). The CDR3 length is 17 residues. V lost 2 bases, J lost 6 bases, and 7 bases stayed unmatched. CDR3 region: CATSRSRTSGGEKTQYF. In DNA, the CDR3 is TGTGCCACCAGCAGAAGCCGGACTAGCGGGGGGGAAAAGACCCAGTACTTC.

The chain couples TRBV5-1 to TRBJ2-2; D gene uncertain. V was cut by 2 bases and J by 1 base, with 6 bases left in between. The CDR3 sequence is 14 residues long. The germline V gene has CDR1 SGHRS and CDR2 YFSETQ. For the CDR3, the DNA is TGCGCCAGCAGCTTTCGTGGGAACACCGGGGAGCTGTTTTTT. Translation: CASSFRGNTGELFF.

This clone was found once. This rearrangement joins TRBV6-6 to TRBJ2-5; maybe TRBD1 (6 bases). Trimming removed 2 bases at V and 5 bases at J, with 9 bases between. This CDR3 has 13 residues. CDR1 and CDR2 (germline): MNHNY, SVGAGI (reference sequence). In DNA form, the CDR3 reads TGTGCCAGCAGTTACGGGCAGGGGGAGACCCAGTACTTC. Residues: CASSYGQGETQYF.

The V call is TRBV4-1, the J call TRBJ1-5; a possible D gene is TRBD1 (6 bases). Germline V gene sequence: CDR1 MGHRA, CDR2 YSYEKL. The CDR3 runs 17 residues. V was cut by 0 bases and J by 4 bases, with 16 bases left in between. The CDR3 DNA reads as TGCGCCAGCAGCCAAGATATGACGGGGGCCTCTAATCAGCCCCAGCATTTT. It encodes CASSQDMTGASNQPQHF.

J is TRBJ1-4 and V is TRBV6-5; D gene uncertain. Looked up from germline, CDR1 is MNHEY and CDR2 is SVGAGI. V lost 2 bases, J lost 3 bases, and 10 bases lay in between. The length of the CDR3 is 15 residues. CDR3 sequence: CASSYQRAPNEKLFF. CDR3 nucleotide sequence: TGTGCCAGCAGTTACCAGAGGGCCCCTAATGAAAAACTGTTTTTT.

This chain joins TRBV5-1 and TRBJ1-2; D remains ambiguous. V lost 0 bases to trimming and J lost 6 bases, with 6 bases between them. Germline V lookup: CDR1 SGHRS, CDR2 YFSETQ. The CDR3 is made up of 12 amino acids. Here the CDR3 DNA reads TGCGCCAGCAGCTTGGGGGCAGATGGCTACACCTTC. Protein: CASSLGADGYTF.

CDR3 sequence reads: CASSTGSKETQYF. The DNA for the CDR3 is TGTGCCAGCAGCACAGGGTCGAAGGAGACCCAGTACTTC. This chain links TRBV11-2 with TRBJ2-5; possibly TRBD1 for D (6 bases). V was clipped by 5 bases and J by 5 bases, with 12 bases between them. In germline, CDR1 is SGHAT, CDR2 FQNNGV. The CDR3 spans 13 residues.

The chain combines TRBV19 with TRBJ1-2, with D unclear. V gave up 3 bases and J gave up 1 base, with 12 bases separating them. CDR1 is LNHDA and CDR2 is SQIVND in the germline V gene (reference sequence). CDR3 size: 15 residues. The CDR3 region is CASSMSTTFNYGYTF. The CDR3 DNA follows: TGTGCCAGTAGTATGTCGACGACATTTAACTATGGCTACACCTTC.

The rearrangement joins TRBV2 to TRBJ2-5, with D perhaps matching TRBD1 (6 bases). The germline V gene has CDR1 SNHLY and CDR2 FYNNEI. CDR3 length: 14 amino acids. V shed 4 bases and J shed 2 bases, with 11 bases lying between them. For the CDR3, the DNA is TGTGCCAGCAGTGTCACCAGGGGTCAAGAGACCCAGTACTTC. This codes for CASSVTRGQETQYF.

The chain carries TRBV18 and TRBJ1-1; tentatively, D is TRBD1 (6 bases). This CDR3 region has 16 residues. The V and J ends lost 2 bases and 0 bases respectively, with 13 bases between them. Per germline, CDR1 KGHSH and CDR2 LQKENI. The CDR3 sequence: CASSPSLNRVNTEAFF. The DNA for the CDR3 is TGTGCCAGCTCACCAAGCCTCAACAGGGTGAACACTGAAGCTTTCTTT.

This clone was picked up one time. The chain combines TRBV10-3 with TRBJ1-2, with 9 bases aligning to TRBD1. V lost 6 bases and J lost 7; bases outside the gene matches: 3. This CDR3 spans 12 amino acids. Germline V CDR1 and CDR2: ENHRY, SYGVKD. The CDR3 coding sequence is TGTGCCATCAGACGGACAGGGGCTGGCTACACCTTC. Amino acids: CAIRRTGAGYTF.

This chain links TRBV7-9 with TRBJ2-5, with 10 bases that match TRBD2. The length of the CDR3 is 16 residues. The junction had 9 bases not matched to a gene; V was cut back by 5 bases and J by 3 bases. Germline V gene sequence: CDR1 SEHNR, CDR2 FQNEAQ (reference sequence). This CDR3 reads CASSISSGGGEETQYF. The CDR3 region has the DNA TGTGCCAGCAGCATATCTAGCGGGGGAGGGGAAGAGACCCAGTACTTC.

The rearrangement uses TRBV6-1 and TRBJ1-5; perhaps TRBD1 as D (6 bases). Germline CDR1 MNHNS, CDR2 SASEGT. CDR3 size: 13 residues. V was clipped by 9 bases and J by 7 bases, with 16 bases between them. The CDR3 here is CASLGAGNQPQHF. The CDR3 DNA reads TGTGCCAGTTTGGGGGCCGGTAACCAGCCCCAGCATTTT.

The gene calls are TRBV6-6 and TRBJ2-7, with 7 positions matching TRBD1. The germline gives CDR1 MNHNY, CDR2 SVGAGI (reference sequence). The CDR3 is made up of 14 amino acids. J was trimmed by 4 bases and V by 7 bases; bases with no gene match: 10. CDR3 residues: CASTGQALRYEQYF. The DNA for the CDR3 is TGTGCCAGCACTGGACAGGCTTTGAGGTACGAGCAGTACTTC.

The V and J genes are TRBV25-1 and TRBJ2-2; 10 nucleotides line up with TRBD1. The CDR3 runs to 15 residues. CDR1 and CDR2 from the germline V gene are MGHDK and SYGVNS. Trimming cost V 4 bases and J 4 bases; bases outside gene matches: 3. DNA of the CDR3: TGTGCCAGCAGTGGGGGACAGGGGATCACCGGGGAGCTGTTTTTT. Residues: CASSGGQGITGELFF.

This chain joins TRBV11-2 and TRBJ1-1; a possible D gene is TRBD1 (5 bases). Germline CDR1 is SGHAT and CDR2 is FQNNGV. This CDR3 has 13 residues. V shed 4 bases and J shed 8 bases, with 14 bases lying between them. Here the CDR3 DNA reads TGTGCCAGCAGCTCCCAAGGGGTAGGGGAAGCTTTCTTT. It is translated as CASSSQGVGEAFF. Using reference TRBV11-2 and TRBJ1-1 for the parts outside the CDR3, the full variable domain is EAGVAQSPRYKIIEKRQSVAFWCNPISGHATLYWYQQILGQGPKLLIQFQNNGVVDDSQLPKDRFSAERLKGVDSTLKIQPAKLEDSAVYLCASSSQGVGEAFFGQGTRLTVV.

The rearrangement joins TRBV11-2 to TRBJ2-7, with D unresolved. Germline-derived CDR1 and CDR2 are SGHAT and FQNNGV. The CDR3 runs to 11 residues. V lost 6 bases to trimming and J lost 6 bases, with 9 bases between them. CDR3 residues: CASSLQTEQYF. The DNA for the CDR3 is TGTGCCAGCAGTTTACAGACCGAGCAGTACTTC. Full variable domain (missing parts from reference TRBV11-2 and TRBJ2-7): EAGVAQSPRYKIIEKRQSVAFWCNPISGHATLYWYQQILGQGPKLLIQFQNNGVVDDSQLPKDRFSAERLKGVDSTLKIQPAKLEDSAVYLCASSLQTEQYFGPGTRLTVT.

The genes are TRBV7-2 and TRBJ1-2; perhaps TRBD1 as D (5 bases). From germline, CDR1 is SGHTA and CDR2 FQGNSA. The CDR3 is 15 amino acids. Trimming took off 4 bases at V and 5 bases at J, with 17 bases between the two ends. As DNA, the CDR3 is TGTGCCAGCAGCTCACCGGATGTGGGGCGTTATGGCTACACCTTC. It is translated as CASSSPDVGRYGYTF. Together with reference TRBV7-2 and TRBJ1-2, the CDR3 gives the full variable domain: GAGVSQSPSNKVTEKGKDVELRCDPISGHTALYWYRQSLGQGLEFLIYFQGNSAPDKSGLPSDRFSAERTGGSVSTLTIQRTQQEDSAVYLCASSSPDVGRYGYTFGSGTRLTVV.

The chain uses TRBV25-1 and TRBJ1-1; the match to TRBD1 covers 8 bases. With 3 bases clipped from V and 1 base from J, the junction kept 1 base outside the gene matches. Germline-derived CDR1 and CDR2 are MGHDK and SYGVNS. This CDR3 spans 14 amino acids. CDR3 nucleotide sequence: TGTGCCAGCAGTGATACAGGGGGGAACACTGAAGCTTTCTTT. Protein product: CASSDTGGNTEAFF.

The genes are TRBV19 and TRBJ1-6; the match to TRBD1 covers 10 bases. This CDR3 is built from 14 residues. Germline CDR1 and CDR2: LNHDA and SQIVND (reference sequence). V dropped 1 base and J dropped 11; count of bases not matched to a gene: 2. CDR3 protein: CASSIGDRGTPLHF. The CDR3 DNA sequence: TGTGCCAGTAGTATAGGGGACAGGGGAACACCCCTCCACTTT. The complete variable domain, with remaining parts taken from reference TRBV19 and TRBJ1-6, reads DGGITQSPKYLFRKEGQNVTLSCEQNLNHDAMYWYRQDPGQGLRLIYYSQIVNDFQKGDIAEGYSVSREKKESFPLTVTSAQKNPTAFYLCASSIGDRGTPLHFGNGTRLTVT.